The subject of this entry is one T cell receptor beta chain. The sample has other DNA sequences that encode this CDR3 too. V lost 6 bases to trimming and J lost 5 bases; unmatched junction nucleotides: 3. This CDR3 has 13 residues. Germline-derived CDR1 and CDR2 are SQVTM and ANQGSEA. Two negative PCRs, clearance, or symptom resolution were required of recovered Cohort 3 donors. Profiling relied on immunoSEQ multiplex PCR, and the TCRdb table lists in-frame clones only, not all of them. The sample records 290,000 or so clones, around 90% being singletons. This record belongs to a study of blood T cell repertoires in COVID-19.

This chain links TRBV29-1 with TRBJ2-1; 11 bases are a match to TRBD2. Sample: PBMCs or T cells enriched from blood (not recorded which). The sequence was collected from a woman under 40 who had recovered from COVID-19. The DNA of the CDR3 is TGCAGCGTCGGGACTAGCGGAAACAATGAGCAGTTCTTC. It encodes CSVGTSGNNEQFF.